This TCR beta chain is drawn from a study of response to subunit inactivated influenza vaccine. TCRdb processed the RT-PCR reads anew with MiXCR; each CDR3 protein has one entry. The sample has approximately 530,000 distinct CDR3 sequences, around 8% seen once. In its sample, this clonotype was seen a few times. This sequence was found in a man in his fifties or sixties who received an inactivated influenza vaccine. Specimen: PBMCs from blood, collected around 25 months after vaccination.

CDR3: CASEGQARDGYTF. In DNA, the CDR3 is TGTGCCAGCGAGGGACAGGCGAGGGATGGCTACACCTTC. The chain carries TRBV7-2 and TRBJ1-2; 8 nucleotides agree with TRBD1. This CDR3 spans 13 amino acids. The J segment lost 6 bases and the V segment lost 8 bases, leaving 8 bases of the junction unmatched. Per the germline V gene, CDR1 is SGHTA and CDR2 is FQGNSA.